This TCR beta chain was obtained from a study of control samples from healthy donors and cancer patients. The V gene's germline CDR1 is SGHDT and CDR2 YYEEEE. CDR3 length equals 15 residues. The trim removed 2 bases at V and 3 bases at J, leaving 4 bases unmatched. TCRdb's copy holds only in-frame clones and misses some; the assay was immunoSEQ multiplex PCR. This table holds roughly 120,000 clones, roughly 90% found once. The TCR originated in a man over 45 in good health. This chain uses TRBV5-6 with TRBJ2-1; 8 positions match TRBD1. Specimen: blood. The CDR3 DNA reads as TGTGCCAGCAGCTTTCAGGACAGGGACTACAATGAGCAGTTCTTC. The encoded protein is CASSFQDRDYNEQFF.